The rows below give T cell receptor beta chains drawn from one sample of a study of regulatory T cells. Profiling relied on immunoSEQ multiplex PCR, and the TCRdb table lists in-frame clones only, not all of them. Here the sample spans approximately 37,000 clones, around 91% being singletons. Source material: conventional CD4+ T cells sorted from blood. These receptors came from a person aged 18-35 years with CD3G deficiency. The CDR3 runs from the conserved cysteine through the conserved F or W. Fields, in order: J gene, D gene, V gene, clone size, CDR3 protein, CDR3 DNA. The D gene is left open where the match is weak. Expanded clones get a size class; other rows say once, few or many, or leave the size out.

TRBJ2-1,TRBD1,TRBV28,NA,CASRRTGSYNEQFF,TGTGCCAGCAGAAGGACAGGGTCCTACAATGAGCAGTTCTTC
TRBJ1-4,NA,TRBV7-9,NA,CASSSGRKGPVGEKLFF,TGTGCCAGCAGCTCCGGACGAAAGGGCCCTGTAGGTGAAAAACTGTTTTTT
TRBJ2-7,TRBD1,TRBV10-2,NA,CASSPGQSSYEQYF,TGCGCCAGCAGTCCGGGACAGAGCTCCTACGAGCAGTACTTC
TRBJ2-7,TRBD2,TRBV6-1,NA,CASSPPGLGYEQYF,TGTGCCAGCAGTCCTCCTGGACTAGGCTACGAGCAGTACTTC
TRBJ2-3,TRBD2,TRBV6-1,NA,CASSEGLLAGFADTQYF,TGTGCCAGCAGTGAAGGTCTACTAGCGGGGTTCGCAGATACGCAGTATTTT
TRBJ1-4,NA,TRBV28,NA,CASRRGGAGEKLFF,TGTGCCAGCAGGAGGGGAGGGGCGGGTGAAAAACTGTTTTTT
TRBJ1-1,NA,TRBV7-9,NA,CASSLGGGVKVEAFF,TGTGCCAGCAGCCTGGGGGGCGGGGTCAAAGTGGAAGCTTTCTTT
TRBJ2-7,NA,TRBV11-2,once,CASSLEHAGYEQYF,TGTGCCAGCAGCTTAGAGCATGCGGGCTACGAGCAGTACTTC
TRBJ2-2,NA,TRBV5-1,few,CASSFEGTGELFF,TGCGCCAGCAGCTTTGAGGGCACCGGGGAGCTGTTTTTT
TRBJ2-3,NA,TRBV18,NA,CASSPGLGDTQYF,TGTGCCAGCTCACCCGGACTGGGGGATACGCAGTATTTT
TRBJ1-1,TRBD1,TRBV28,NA,CASSTLTGGSTEAFF,TGTGCCAGCAGCACACTGACAGGGGGGAGCACTGAAGCTTTCTTT
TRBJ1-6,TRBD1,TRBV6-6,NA,CASSYSPGQSSPLHF,TGTGCCAGCAGTTATTCCCCGGGACAGTCCTCACCCCTCCACTTT
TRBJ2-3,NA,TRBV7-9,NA,CASSLDGDTTDTQYF,TGTGCCAGCAGCTTAGACGGGGATACCACAGATACGCAGTATTTT
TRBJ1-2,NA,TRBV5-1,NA,CASSLRPGNGYTF,TGCGCCAGCAGCTTGCGGCCAGGGAATGGCTACACCTTC
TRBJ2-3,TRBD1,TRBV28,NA,CASSLGGQGTDTQYF,TGTGCCAGCAGTTTAGGGGGACAGGGCACAGATACGCAGTATTTT
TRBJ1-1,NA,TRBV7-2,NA,CASSFAGNTEAFF,TGTGCCAGCAGCTTCGCAGGGAACACTGAAGCTTTCTTT
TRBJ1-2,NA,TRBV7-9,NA,CASSPSFPPNYGYTF,TGTGCCAGCAGCCCAAGCTTCCCCCCTAACTATGGCTACACCTTC
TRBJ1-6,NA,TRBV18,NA,CASSPKGLGSSPLHF,TGTGCCAGCTCACCCAAGGGACTCGGGAGTTCACCCCTCCACTTT
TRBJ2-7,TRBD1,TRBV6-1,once,CASSERFGGQGAHEQYF,TGTGCCAGCAGTGAACGGTTCGGGGGACAGGGAGCCCACGAGCAGTACTTC
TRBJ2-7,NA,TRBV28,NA,CASSSPGKAYEQYF,TGTGCCAGCAGTTCCCCGGGGAAGGCCTACGAGCAGTACTTC
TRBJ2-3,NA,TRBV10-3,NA,CAISNQGPTDTQYF,TGTGCCATCAGTAACCAGGGCCCCACAGATACGCAGTATTTT
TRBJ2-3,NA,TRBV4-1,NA,CASSQGISDTQYF,TGCGCCAGCAGCCAAGGGATTTCAGATACGCAGTATTTT